This T cell receptor beta chain was retrieved from a study of CD8 T cells in ankylosing spondylitis. Study-level points and caveats: CD8+ disease-linked clones were present at relatively low frequencies in blood. The authors reported significant enrichment of disease-linked clones in matched ankylosing spondylitis synovial fluid.

TCRdb itself ran the 5' RACE reads through MiXCR, one entry per CDR3 protein. The sample shows 180,000 or so distinct CDR3 sequences, 9.5% to 13% of them seen only once. CDR1 GTSNPN and CDR2 SVGIG come from the germline V gene (reference sequence). The J segment lost 8 bases and the V segment lost 0 bases, leaving 9 bases of the junction unmatched. The CDR3 is 16 residues long. Details on this clonotype: Its specificity is not known.

V and J are TRBV30 and TRBJ1-4, with 10 bases aligning to TRBD1. The clonotype was recovered from a male donor with ankylosing spondylitis or in good health (not recorded which). The sequenced sample consisted of blood, either unsorted or a sorted T cell fraction (not recorded which). CDR3 in amino acids: CAWSVPGTGVGEKLFF. CDR3 in DNA: TGTGCCTGGAGTGTACCCGGGACAGGGGTAGGGGAAAAACTGTTTTTT.